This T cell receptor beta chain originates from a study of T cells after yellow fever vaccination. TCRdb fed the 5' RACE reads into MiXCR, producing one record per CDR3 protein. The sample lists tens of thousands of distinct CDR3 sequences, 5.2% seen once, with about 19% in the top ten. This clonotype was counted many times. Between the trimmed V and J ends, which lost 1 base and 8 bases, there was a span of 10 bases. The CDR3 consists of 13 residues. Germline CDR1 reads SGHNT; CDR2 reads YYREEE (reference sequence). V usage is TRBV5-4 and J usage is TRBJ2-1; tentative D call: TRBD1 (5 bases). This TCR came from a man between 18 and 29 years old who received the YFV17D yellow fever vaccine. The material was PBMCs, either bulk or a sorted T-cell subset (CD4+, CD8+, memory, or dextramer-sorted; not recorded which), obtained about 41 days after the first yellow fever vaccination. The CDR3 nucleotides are TGTGCCAGCAGCTTGCATGGGGCATATGAGCAGTTCTTC. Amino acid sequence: CASSLHGAYEQFF.